These 17 T cell receptor beta chains were sequenced from one sample in a study of blood T cells in healthy people across ages (dated by TCRdb to between 2015 and 2017). Library method: 5' RACE. The instrument was an Illumina HiSeq 2500. A second PCR of roughly 6 to 11 cycles was run with a J-beta primer mix and a sample-barcoded 5' primer. Using fastp at Q25 and MiXCR, TCRdb reprocessed the public reads and kept productive beta chains. Under each unique CDR3 protein, matching rows form one entry showing the most common genes and DNA. This sample has just under 550,000 distinct CDR3 sequences in its table, and more than 20% of those were observed once. Clones ranked in the top ten supply less than 9% of the sample. The sample was also reused in another study, on T cells of mothers and their children.

Material: blood. The receptors shown here come from a boy between 10 and 17 years old in good health.

The chain recombines TRBV7-3 with TRBJ2-3, with 9 bases fitting TRBD1. V shed 6 bases, J shed 1 base, and the junction held 8 bases outside the gene matches. Germline V lookup: CDR1 SGHTA, CDR2 FQGTGA. The CDR3 consists of 16 residues. The CDR3 nucleotides read TGTGCCAGCAGTTACCACCGGACAGGGGGCACAGATACGCAGTATTTT. Translation gives CASSYHRTGGTDTQYF.

The gene calls are TRBV6-2 or TRBV6-3 and TRBJ1-6, with 7 bases identical to TRBD1. This CDR3 contains 15 residues. V gave up 0 bases and J gave up 11 bases; unmatched junction bases: 7. Germline values: CDR1 MNHEY, CDR2 SVGEGT. Here the CDR3 DNA reads TGTGCCAGCAGTTACTCGGCGACAGGGAGGGCACCCCTCCACTTT. It yields the protein CASSYSATGRAPLHF.

The chain joins TRBV7-2 to TRBJ2-5; 13 bases align to TRBD2. Unmatched junction bases numbered 9, after V lost 1 base and J lost 7 bases. Germline V gene data show CDR1 as SGHTA and CDR2 as FQGNSA. There are 17 residues in the CDR3. The chain's CDR3 is CASSLGGGLAGAGTQYF. CDR3 nucleotides: TGTGCCAGCAGCTTAGGAGGTGGACTAGCGGGGGCCGGGACCCAGTACTTC.

The rearrangement joins TRBV19 to TRBJ2-1; 7 nucleotides match TRBD2. Trimming took 3 bases from V and 0 from J; bases not matched to a gene: 11. The CDR3 covers 18 residues. Germline V CDR1 and CDR2: LNHDA, SQIVND (reference sequence). CDR3 sequence reads: CASSILSGGRSSYNEQFF. CDR3 coding DNA: TGTGCCAGTAGTATCTTGTCGGGAGGTAGGAGCTCCTACAATGAGCAGTTCTTC.

The rearrangement links TRBV7-7 to TRBJ2-2, with 7 bases identical to TRBD2. CDR3 length equals 13 residues. Germline assignment: CDR1 SSHAT and CDR2 FNYEAQ (reference sequence). The junction had 7 bases not matched to a gene; V was cut back by 10 bases and J by 5 bases. The CDR3 protein is CAIEREGTGELFF. CDR3 bases: TGTGCCATCGAAAGGGAGGGAACCGGGGAGCTGTTTTTT.

The J gene is TRBJ2-1, the V gene TRBV12-3 or TRBV12-4; maybe TRBD1 (5 bases). V was pared by 8 bases and J by 4 bases, with 12 bases between. The CDR3 sequence is 13 residues long. The CDR3 loop reads CASLLGRYNEQFF. CDR3 DNA sequence: TGTGCCAGCCTGTTGGGGCGGTACAATGAGCAGTTCTTC.

The chain carries TRBV6-7 and TRBJ2-1, with a tentative D call TRBD2 (6 bases). TRBV6-7 is assigned to the ORF class and has an uncertain function. CDR3 size: 17 residues. V gave up 5 bases and J gave up 0 bases, with 17 bases separating them. The CDR3 loop is CASSPKIAESSYNEQFF. The DNA for the CDR3 is TGTGCCAGCAGTCCCAAGATAGCGGAAAGCTCCTACAATGAGCAGTTCTTC.

The chain couples TRBV11-2 to TRBJ2-7; D not certain. Germline V gene sequence: CDR1 SGHAT, CDR2 FQNNGV. This CDR3 comprises 14 residues. Trimming removed 6 bases at V and 0 bases at J, with 12 bases between. The CDR3 region has the DNA TGTGCCAGCAGAAGCCGACGGAGCTCCTACGAGCAGTACTTC. Translating gives CASRSRRSSYEQYF.

The chain combines TRBV5-5 with TRBJ2-3; a possible D gene is TRBD1 (5 bases). Germline CDR1 and CDR2: SGHKS and YYEKEE (reference sequence). V gave up 0 bases and J gave up 4 bases, with 9 bases separating them. This CDR3 comprises 14 residues. This CDR3 reads CASSLGPGSDTQYF. CDR3 bases: TGTGCCAGCAGCTTGGGTCCAGGGTCAGATACGCAGTATTTT. Based on the CDR3 plus reference TRBV5-5 and TRBJ2-3, the full variable domain is DAGVTQSPTHLIKTRGQQVTLRCSPISGHKSVSWYQQVLGQGPQFIFQYYEKEERGRGNFPDRFSARQFPNYSSELNVNALLLGDSALYLCASSLGPGSDTQYFGPGTRLTVL.

This clonotype was recorded a few times. V usage is TRBV18 and J usage is TRBJ2-2; the D is unclear. The ends were cut back, 6 bases at V and 6 bases at J, with 14 bases in the middle. CDR3 length equals 14 residues. CDR1 is KGHSH, CDR2 LQKENI, per germline. The CDR3 spells CASSKKEEPGELFF. The CDR3 DNA is TGTGCCAGCTCGAAGAAAGAGGAGCCCGGGGAGCTGTTTTTT.

This clonotype came up a few times. The chain couples TRBV6-6 to TRBJ1-2; no clear D. This CDR3 region has 13 residues. Germline CDR1 and CDR2: MNHNY and SVGAGI (reference sequence). The V end was cut by 7 bases, the J end by 1 base, with 10 bases between. CDR3 in amino acids: CASTRLSNYGYTF. CDR3 in DNA: TGTGCCAGCACTAGACTGAGTAACTATGGCTACACCTTC.

The rearrangement joins TRBV9 to TRBJ2-2; D possibly corresponds to TRBD1 (6 bases). CDR1 and CDR2 (germline): SGDLS, YYNGEE. The CDR3 length is 16 residues. Trimming took off 3 bases at V and 5 bases at J, with 17 bases between the two ends. CDR3 residues: CASSATTGLRTGELFF. The CDR3 DNA follows: TGTGCCAGCAGCGCAACAACAGGGCTTCGAACCGGGGAGCTGTTTTTT.

The DNA of the CDR3 is TGCAGTGCTAGTGGGGGGACGGCGCTTCAAGAGACCCAGTACTTC. Its translation: CSASGGTALQETQYF. V is TRBV20-1 and J is TRBJ2-5; tentatively, D is TRBD2 (6 bases). The V and J ends lost 3 bases and 2 bases respectively, with 16 bases between them. This CDR3 is built from 15 residues. The germline CDR1 and CDR2 sequences are DFQATT and SNEGSKA (reference sequence).

This clonotype was found a few times. This sequence joins TRBV4-3 and TRBJ1-4, with 7 bases aligning to TRBD1. CDR3 length: 14 amino acids. Trimming at V came to 1 base and at J to 7 bases, leaving 3 bases not matched to a gene. Germline V lookup: CDR1 LGHNA, CDR2 YSLEER. The CDR3, as DNA: TGCGCCAGCAGCCAAGGTCCAGGGGGTGAAAAACTGTTTTTT. Residues: CASSQGPGGEKLFF.

The gene calls are TRBV5-1 and TRBJ1-6, with D perhaps TRBD1 (6 bases). V gave up 1 base and J gave up 7 bases, with 9 bases separating them. The germline gives CDR1 SGHRS, CDR2 YFSETQ. The CDR3 has 14 amino acids. CDR3 nucleotides: TGCGCCAGCAGCTTGTTACAGGGCAATTCACCCCTCCACTTT. The encoded protein is CASSLLQGNSPLHF.

This clonotype has just a few counts. V gene TRBV29-1 combines with J gene TRBJ2-5; TRBD1 aligns across 8 bases. Per the germline V gene, CDR1 is SQVTM and CDR2 is ANQGSEA. V shed 7 bases and J 3 bases; nucleotides not matched to a gene: 10. The CDR3 length is 14 residues. The CDR3 spells CSAGQGLRKETQYF. Here the CDR3 DNA reads TGCAGCGCCGGACAGGGATTAAGAAAAGAGACCCAGTACTTC.

CDR3 region: CASTAHSGANVLTF. The CDR3 region has the DNA TGTGCCAGCACCGCCCACTCTGGGGCCAACGTCCTGACTTTC. V gene TRBV28 combines with J gene TRBJ2-6; the D is unclear. This CDR3 spans 14 amino acids. The V end lost 7 bases, the J end lost 0 bases, and 7 bases lay between the germline ends. Germline values: CDR1 MDHEN, CDR2 SYDVKM.